A selection of T cell receptor beta chains follows, all from one sample in a study of beta chain features in type 1 diabetes. Here immunoSEQ multiplex PCR was the method, and the copy in TCRdb shows in-frame clones only, minus some. The table lists fewer than 900,000 clones, roughly 15% of them singletons, with about 0.02% in the top ten. The sample comprised naive CD4+ T cells from blood. Source of these receptors: a woman under 30 in good health. The CDR3 runs from the conserved cysteine through the conserved F or W. Fields, in order: clone size, D gene, J gene, CDR3 length, V gene, CDR3 DNA, CDR3 protein. D genes are given only for firm matches. A row's size may be missing; if present it is once, few, many or a size class.

clone size: NA; D gene: NA; J gene: TRBJ2-1; CDR3 length: 16; V gene: TRBV11-2; CDR3 DNA: TGTGCCAGCAGCCCTACCCCCTTTGGGTCGAGGAATGAGCAGTTCTTC; CDR3 protein: CASSPTPFGSRNEQFF
clone size: NA; D gene: NA; J gene: TRBJ2-5; CDR3 length: 10; V gene: TRBV18; CDR3 DNA: TGTGCCAGCTCCCAAGAGACCCAGTACTTC; CDR3 protein: CASSQETQYF
clone size: few; D gene: TRBD2; J gene: TRBJ2-1; CDR3 length: 15; V gene: TRBV7-9; CDR3 DNA: TGTGCCAGCAGCCCCCGGACTAGCGGGGGGCCCAGGCAGTTCTTC; CDR3 protein: CASSPRTSGGPRQFF
clone size: NA; D gene: TRBD2; J gene: TRBJ2-3; CDR3 length: 17; V gene: TRBV5-4; CDR3 DNA: TGCGCCAGCAGCTTATACGGCGGGAGCCACACCCAGAATACGCAGTATTTT; CDR3 protein: CASSLYGGSHTQNTQYF
clone size: once; D gene: NA; J gene: TRBJ2-4; CDR3 length: 13; V gene: TRBV7-2; CDR3 DNA: TGTGCCAGCAGCCCGAACACCCGCCAAATTCAGTACTTC; CDR3 protein: CASSPNTRQIQYF
clone size: NA; D gene: NA; J gene: TRBJ1-1; CDR3 length: 15; V gene: TRBV7-6; CDR3 DNA: TGTGCCAGCAGCCCGGGGGGAACCCTGAACACTGAAGCTTTCTTT; CDR3 protein: CASSPGGTLNTEAFF
clone size: NA; D gene: TRBD2; J gene: TRBJ2-7; CDR3 length: 17; V gene: TRBV7-2; CDR3 DNA: TGTGCCAGCAGCTTCGGGCTAGCGGGAGGAAGGGGCTCCGAGCAGTACTTC; CDR3 protein: CASSFGLAGGRGSEQYF
clone size: NA; D gene: NA; J gene: TRBJ2-7; CDR3 length: 15; V gene: TRBV6-5; CDR3 DNA: TGTGCCAGCACCCCCGGGAAGGGGAGAATCCACGAGCAGTACTTC; CDR3 protein: CASTPGKGRIHEQYF
clone size: NA; D gene: NA; J gene: TRBJ2-5; CDR3 length: 13; V gene: TRBV5-1; CDR3 DNA: TGCGCCAGCAGCAACATGTTCTTGGATGAGCAGTACTTC; CDR3 protein: CASSNMFLDEQYF
clone size: NA; D gene: NA; J gene: TRBJ2-7; CDR3 length: 14; V gene: TRBV6-6; CDR3 DNA: TGTGCCAGCAGTTACCTAGACAGTGTGGGGGAGCAGTACTTC; CDR3 protein: CASSYLDSVGEQYF
clone size: NA; D gene: TRBD1; J gene: TRBJ2-5; CDR3 length: 16; V gene: TRBV6-1; CDR3 DNA: TGTGCCAGCAGTGACCCCGGGACAGGGGGGCAAGAGACCCAGTACTTC; CDR3 protein: CASSDPGTGGQETQYF
clone size: NA; D gene: NA; J gene: TRBJ2-5; CDR3 length: 15; V gene: TRBV6-6; CDR3 DNA: TGTGCCAGCAGTTACCCGATGTTTCAGAAAGAGACCCAGTACTTC; CDR3 protein: CASSYPMFQKETQYF
clone size: NA; D gene: NA; J gene: TRBJ1-5; CDR3 length: 15; V gene: TRBV15; CDR3 DNA: TGTGCCACCAGCAGAGATCGGGGGGGCGGTCAGCCCCAGCATTTT; CDR3 protein: CATSRDRGGGQPQHF
clone size: NA; D gene: NA; J gene: TRBJ2-2; CDR3 length: 14; V gene: TRBV5-4; CDR3 DNA: TGTGCCAGCAGCCAAGATTGGAACACCGGGGAGCTGTTTTTT; CDR3 protein: CASSQDWNTGELFF
clone size: NA; D gene: TRBD2; J gene: TRBJ2-1; CDR3 length: 21; V gene: TRBV9; CDR3 DNA: TGTGCCAGCAGCCCCCAAGGGGGGGGACTAGCGGGACCCAGCTCCTACAATGAGCAGTTCTTC; CDR3 protein: CASSPQGGGLAGPSSYNEQFF
clone size: few; D gene: TRBD1; J gene: TRBJ1-2; CDR3 length: 14; V gene: TRBV6-5; CDR3 DNA: TGTGCCAGCAGTTCACCCCGGACAGGGCGAGGCTACACCTTC; CDR3 protein: CASSSPRTGRGYTF
clone size: NA; D gene: NA; J gene: TRBJ2-7; CDR3 length: 13; V gene: TRBV7-2; CDR3 DNA: TGTGCCAGCAGCCCACCGCCCCGTTACGAGCAGTACTTC; CDR3 protein: CASSPPPRYEQYF
clone size: few; D gene: NA; J gene: TRBJ2-4; CDR3 length: 15; V gene: TRBV6-6; CDR3 DNA: TGTGCCAGCAGTGATATGGGGAGAACCAAAAACATTCAGTACTTC; CDR3 protein: CASSDMGRTKNIQYF
clone size: NA; D gene: TRBD2; J gene: TRBJ2-3; CDR3 length: 19; V gene: TRBV9; CDR3 DNA: TGTGCCAGCAGCGTAGGGACTAGCGGGAGAGGGACCCCCACAGATACGCAGTATTTT; CDR3 protein: CASSVGTSGRGTPTDTQYF
clone size: few; D gene: NA; J gene: TRBJ2-3; CDR3 length: 14; V gene: TRBV28; CDR3 DNA: TGTGCCAGCATTTTATTATTGGGGTCAGATACGCAGTATTTT; CDR3 protein: CASILLLGSDTQYF
clone size: NA; D gene: TRBD2; J gene: TRBJ2-1; CDR3 length: 16; V gene: TRBV18; CDR3 DNA: TGTGCCAGCTCACCCCAGGGACTAGCGGGAGGGAATGAGCAGTTCTTC; CDR3 protein: CASSPQGLAGGNEQFF
clone size: NA; D gene: NA; J gene: TRBJ2-7; CDR3 length: 15; V gene: TRBV6-5; CDR3 DNA: TGTGCCAGCAGGCCCGTCCCGGGACCGGCCTACGAGCAGTACTTC; CDR3 protein: CASRPVPGPAYEQYF
clone size: few; D gene: NA; J gene: TRBJ2-1; CDR3 length: 15; V gene: TRBV9; CDR3 DNA: TGTGCCAGCAGCGTAGATCGGGAACTGCACAATGAGCAGTTCTTC; CDR3 protein: CASSVDRELHNEQFF
clone size: NA; D gene: TRBD2; J gene: TRBJ2-5; CDR3 length: 13; V gene: TRBV7-9; CDR3 DNA: TGTGCCAGCAGCTTAATCCTAGCGGGGGAGCAGTACTTC; CDR3 protein: CASSLILAGEQYF
clone size: NA; D gene: TRBD2; J gene: TRBJ2-7; CDR3 length: 13; V gene: TRBV11-1; CDR3 DNA: TGTGCCAGCAGCTTGGGGACTAGATACGAGCAGTACTTC; CDR3 protein: CASSLGTRYEQYF
clone size: few; D gene: TRBD1; J gene: TRBJ2-7; CDR3 length: 15; V gene: TRBV7-2; CDR3 DNA: TGTGCCAGCAGCGGGAGAACAGGGGCTACGGACGAGCAGTACTTC; CDR3 protein: CASSGRTGATDEQYF
clone size: NA; D gene: NA; J gene: TRBJ1-5; CDR3 length: 14; V gene: TRBV2; CDR3 DNA: TGTGCCAGCAGTGTGGACTTGGGGGGTCAGCCCCAGCATTTT; CDR3 protein: CASSVDLGGQPQHF
clone size: NA; D gene: TRBD1; J gene: TRBJ1-2; CDR3 length: 11; V gene: TRBV25-1; CDR3 DNA: TGTGCCAGCGGGACAGGGGAAGGCTACACCTTC; CDR3 protein: CASGTGEGYTF
clone size: NA; D gene: TRBD2; J gene: TRBJ2-2; CDR3 length: 17; V gene: TRBV7-2; CDR3 DNA: TGTGCCAGCAGCTCCCGGACTAGCGGGAGGGCTACCGGGGAGCTGTTTTTT; CDR3 protein: CASSSRTSGRATGELFF